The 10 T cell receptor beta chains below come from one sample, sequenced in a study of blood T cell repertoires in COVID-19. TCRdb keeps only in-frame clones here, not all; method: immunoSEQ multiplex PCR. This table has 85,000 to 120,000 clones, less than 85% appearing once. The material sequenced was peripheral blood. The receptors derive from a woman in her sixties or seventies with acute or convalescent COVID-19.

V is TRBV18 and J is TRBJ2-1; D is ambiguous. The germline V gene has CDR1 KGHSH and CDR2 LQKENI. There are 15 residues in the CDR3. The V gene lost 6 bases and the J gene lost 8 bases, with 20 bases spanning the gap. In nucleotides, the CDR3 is TGTGCCAGCTCCCAAATCGTCTCCCGAAGCGATGAGCAGTTCTTC. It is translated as CASSQIVSRSDEQFF.

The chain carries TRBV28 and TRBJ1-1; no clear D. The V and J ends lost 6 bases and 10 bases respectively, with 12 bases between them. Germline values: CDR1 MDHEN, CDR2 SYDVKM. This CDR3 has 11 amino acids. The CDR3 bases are TGTGCCAGCAGATCCGAGTGGGCAGCTTTCTTT. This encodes CASRSEWAAFF.

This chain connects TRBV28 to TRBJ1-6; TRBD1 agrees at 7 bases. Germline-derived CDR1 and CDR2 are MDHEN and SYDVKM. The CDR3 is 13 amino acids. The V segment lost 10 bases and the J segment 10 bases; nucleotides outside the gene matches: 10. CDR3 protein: CATVKDRVSPLHF. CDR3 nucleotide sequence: TGTGCCACCGTAAAAGACAGGGTCTCACCCCTCCACTTT.

CDR3 loop: CASSLEWASGRSETQYF. The CDR3 coding sequence is TGTGCCAGCAGCTTGGAGTGGGCTAGCGGGAGATCAGAGACCCAGTACTTC. This chain joins TRBV5-4 and TRBJ2-5, with 10 positions matching TRBD2. CDR1 is SGHNT and CDR2 is YYREEE in the germline V gene (reference sequence). The CDR3 totals 17 residues. V shed 0 bases and J 4 bases; nucleotides not matched to a gene: 9. Filled out from reference TRBV5-4 and TRBJ2-5, the complete variable domain reads ETGVTQSPTHLIKTRGQQVTLRCSSQSGHNTVSWYQQALGQGPQFIFQYYREEENGRGNFPPRFSGLQFPNYSSELNVNALELDDSALYLCASSLEWASGRSETQYFGPGTRLLVL.

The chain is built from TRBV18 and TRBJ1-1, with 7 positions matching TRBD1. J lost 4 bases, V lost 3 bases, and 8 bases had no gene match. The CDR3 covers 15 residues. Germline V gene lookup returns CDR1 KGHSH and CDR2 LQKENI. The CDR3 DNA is TGTGCCAGCTCACCCTCGACAGGGCTGGCCACTGAAGCTTTCTTT. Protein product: CASSPSTGLATEAFF.

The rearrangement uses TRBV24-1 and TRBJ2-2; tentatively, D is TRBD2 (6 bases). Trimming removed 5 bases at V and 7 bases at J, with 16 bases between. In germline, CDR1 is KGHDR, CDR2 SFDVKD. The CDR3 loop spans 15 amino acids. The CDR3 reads CATSGHTGESGELFF. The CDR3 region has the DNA TGTGCCACCAGTGGTCATACGGGGGAGAGCGGGGAGCTGTTTTTT.

This CDR3 reads CASGQAGRAGELFF. The CDR3 DNA is TGTGCCAGCGGTCAGGCGGGGCGGGCCGGGGAGCTGTTTTTT. The chain couples TRBV7-2 to TRBJ2-2; D is perhaps TRBD2 (6 bases). The CDR3 length is 14 residues. With 8 bases removed from V and 6 bases from J, the gap between germline ends came to 16 bases. From germline, CDR1 is SGHTA and CDR2 FQGNSA.

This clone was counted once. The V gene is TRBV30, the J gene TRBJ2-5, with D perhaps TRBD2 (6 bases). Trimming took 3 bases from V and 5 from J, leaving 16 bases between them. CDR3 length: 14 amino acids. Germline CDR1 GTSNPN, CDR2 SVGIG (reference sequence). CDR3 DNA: TGTGCCTGGAGCGCGGACCCCCGGGGGGAGACCCAGTACTTC. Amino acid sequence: CAWSADPRGETQYF.

The CDR3 DNA sequence: TGTGCCAGCATTTCCACAGGGGAATCACCCCTCCACTTT. Its protein product is CASISTGESPLHF. The rearrangement uses TRBV2 and TRBJ1-6; 7 bases line up with TRBD1. Trimming took 7 bases from V and 10 from J; bases not matched to a gene: 7. This CDR3 is 13 amino acids long. Per germline, CDR1 SNHLY and CDR2 FYNNEI.

CDR3 DNA sequence: TGTGCCAGTAGGAAGGGACTAGCCGCGAACACCGGGGAGCTGTTTTTT. Encoded protein: CASRKGLAANTGELFF. The chain joins TRBV19 to TRBJ2-2; 9 bases align to TRBD2. The junction had 5 bases not matched to a gene; V was cut back by 6 bases and J by 0 bases. Germline V gene data show CDR1 as LNHDA and CDR2 as SQIVND (reference sequence). The CDR3 covers 16 residues.